This TCR beta chain stems from a study of quantifying T cell responses using KT2 cells. As for the study in general: Reverse transcription used primers in the TCR alpha and beta constant regions. Under optimum conditions, T4 ligation efficiency was estimated at more than 8.5%.

Overall study findings and caveats: The number of KT2 alpha and beta sequences was a linear function of input KT2 cells.

KT2, a clone with a known TCR, was spiked into unfractionated PBMC. A range of KT2-to-PBMC ratios was made using fixed PBMC numbers. Worth noting for this clonotype: The antigen remains undetermined.

The CDR3 totals 15 residues. Trimming removed 1 base from V and 6 bases from J, with 13 bases in between. Looked up from germline, CDR1 is LNHDA and CDR2 is SQIVND (reference sequence). Each cDNA got a UMI-containing oligo ligated at its 3' end. First-round PCR used roughly 4 cycles and beta primers RC1.1 and RC1.2 covering TRBC1 and TRBC2. Each CDR3 protein is one row after TCRdb ran MiXCR on the UMI-ligation and nested PCR reads. The sample contains some 50,000 distinct CDR3 sequences, around a tenth of which appear only once. The sequence was obtained from a human donor. The source material was PBMCs spiked with cells of the T cell clone KT2. The chain combines TRBV19 with TRBJ2-1; perhaps TRBD1 as D (5 bases). CDR3 coding DNA: TGTGCCAGTAGTATAGCAGGGTCGGAAATCAATGAGCAGTTCTTC. Translating it yields CASSIAGSEINEQFF.